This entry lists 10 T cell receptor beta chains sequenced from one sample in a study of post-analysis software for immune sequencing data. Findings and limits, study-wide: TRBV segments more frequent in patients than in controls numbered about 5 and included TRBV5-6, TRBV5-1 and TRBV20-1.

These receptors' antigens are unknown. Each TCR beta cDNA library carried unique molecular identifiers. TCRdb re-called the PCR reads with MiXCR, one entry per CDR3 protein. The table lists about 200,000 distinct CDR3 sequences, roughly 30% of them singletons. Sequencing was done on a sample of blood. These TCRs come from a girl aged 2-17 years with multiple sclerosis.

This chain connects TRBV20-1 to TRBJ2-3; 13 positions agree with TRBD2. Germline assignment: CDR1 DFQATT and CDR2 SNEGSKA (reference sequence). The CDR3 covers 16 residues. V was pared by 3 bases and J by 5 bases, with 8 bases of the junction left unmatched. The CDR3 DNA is TGCAGTGCTAGGAAGGGACTAGCGGGAATTGTAGATACGCAGTATTTT. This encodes CSARKGLAGIVDTQYF.

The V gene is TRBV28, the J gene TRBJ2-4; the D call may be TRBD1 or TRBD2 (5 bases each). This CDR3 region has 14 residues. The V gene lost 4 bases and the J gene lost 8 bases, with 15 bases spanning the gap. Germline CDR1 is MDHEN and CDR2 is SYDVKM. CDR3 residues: CASSSRGRVDIQYF. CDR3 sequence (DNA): TGTGCCAGCAGTTCCCGGGGCAGGGTGGACATTCAGTACTTC.

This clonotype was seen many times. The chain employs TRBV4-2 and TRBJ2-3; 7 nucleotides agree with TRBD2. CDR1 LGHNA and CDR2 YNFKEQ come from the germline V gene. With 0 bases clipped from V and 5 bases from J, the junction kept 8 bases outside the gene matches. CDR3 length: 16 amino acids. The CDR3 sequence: CASSQEGAGAGDTQYF. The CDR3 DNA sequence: TGTGCCAGCAGCCAAGAAGGCGCGGGAGCGGGAGATACGCAGTATTTT.

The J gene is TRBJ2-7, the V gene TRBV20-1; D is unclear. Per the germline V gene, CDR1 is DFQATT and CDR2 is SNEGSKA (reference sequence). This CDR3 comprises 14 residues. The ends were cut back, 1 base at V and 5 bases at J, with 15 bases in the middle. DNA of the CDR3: TGCAGTGCTAGAGCCGGCGCTTTGATGGACGAGCAGTACTTC. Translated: CSARAGALMDEQYF.

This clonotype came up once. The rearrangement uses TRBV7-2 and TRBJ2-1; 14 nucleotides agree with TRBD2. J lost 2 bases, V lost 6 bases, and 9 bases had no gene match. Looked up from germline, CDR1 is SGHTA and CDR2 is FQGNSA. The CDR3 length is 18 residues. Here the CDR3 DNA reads TGTGCCAGCAGGCCGGGACTAGCGGGGGCAGGAACCTACAATGAGCAGTTCTTC. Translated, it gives CASRPGLAGAGTYNEQFF.

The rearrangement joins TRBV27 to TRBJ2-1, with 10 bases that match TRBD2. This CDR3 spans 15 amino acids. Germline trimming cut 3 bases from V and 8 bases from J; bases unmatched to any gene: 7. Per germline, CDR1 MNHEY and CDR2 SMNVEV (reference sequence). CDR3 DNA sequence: TGTGCCAGCAGTTTTAGCGGGAGGTCGATTTATGAGCAGTTCTTC. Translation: CASSFSGRSIYEQFF.

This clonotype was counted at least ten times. The CDR3 sequence: CASSGGSYNEQFF. CDR3 sequence (DNA): TGTGCCAGCAGTGGTGGGAGCTACAATGAGCAGTTCTTC. This rearrangement joins TRBV28 to TRBJ2-1; tentative D call: TRBD2 (5 bases). Looked up from germline, CDR1 is MDHEN and CDR2 is SYDVKM. The V gene lost 5 bases and the J gene lost 3 bases, with 8 bases spanning the gap. The CDR3 has 13 amino acids.

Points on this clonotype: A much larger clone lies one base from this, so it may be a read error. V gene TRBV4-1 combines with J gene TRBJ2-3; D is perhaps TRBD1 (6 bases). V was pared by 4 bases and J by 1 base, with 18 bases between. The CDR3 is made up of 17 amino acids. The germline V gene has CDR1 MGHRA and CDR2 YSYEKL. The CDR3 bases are TGCGCCAGCAGCCGAGGTCCACAGGGTATGCGCACAGATACGCAGTATTTT. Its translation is CASSRGPQGMRTDTQYF.

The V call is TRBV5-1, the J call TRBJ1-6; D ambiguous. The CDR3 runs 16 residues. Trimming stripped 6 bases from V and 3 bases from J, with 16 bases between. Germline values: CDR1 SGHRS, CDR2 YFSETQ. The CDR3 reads CASKTEPERYNSPLHF. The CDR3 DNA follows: TGCGCCAGCAAAACAGAGCCCGAGCGCTATAATTCACCCCTCCACTTT.

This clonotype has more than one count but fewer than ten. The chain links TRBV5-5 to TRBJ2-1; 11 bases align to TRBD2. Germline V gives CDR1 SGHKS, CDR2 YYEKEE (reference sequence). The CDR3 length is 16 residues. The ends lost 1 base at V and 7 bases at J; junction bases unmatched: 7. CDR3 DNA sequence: TGTGCCAGCAGCTTGCCGGGACTAGCGGTTCAGAATGAGCAGTTCTTC. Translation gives CASSLPGLAVQNEQFF.